The clone carrying this T cell receptor (beta chain) appeared a single time. Its target is not known. This was the immunoSEQ v3 assay. Method: immunoSEQ multiplex PCR; TCRdb's copy keeps in-frame clones and lacks some. Here the sample spans 55,000 to 70,000 clones, around 87% being singletons. The data are from a study of TIL therapy for anti-PD-1-resistant metastatic lung cancer. Study as a whole: Tumors carried a median about 1.6 non-synonymous mutations per megabase.

There are 13 residues in the CDR3. The V and J ends lost 5 bases and 0 bases respectively, with 7 bases between them. Germline values: CDR1 SGHTA, CDR2 FQGNSA. This sample's time point: pre-treatment sample, taken before nivolumab and TIL therapy. Study-wide results and limits: The cohort had more treatment-naive, never-smoker and oncogene-addicted patients than typical.

V gene TRBV7-2 combines with J gene TRBJ1-1; D is ambiguous. The receptor's source is a person aged 25 to 85 with non-small cell lung cancer. The sequenced sample was blood, obtained at baseline. DNA of the CDR3: TGTGCCAGCAGCAAGACCCTGAACACTGAAGCTTTCTTT. Translated: CASSKTLNTEAFF. Looking up the rest from reference TRBV7-2 and TRBJ1-1 gives the full variable domain: GAGVSQSPSNKVTEKGKDVELRCDPISGHTALYWYRQSLGQGLEFLIYFQGNSAPDKSGLPSDRFSAERTGGSVSTLTIQRTQQEDSAVYLCASSKTLNTEAFFGQGTRLTVV.